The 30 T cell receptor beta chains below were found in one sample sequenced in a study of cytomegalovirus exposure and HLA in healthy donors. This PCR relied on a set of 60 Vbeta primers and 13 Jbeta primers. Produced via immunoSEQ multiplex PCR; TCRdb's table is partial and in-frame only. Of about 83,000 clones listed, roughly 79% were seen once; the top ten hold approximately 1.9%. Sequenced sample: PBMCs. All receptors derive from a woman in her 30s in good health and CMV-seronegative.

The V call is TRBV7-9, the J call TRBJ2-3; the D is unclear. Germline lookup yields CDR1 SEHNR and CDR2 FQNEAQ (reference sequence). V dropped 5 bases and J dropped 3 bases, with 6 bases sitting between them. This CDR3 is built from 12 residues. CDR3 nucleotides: TGTGCCAGCAGCCTTTCTACAGATACGCAGTATTTT. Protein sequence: CASSLSTDTQYF.

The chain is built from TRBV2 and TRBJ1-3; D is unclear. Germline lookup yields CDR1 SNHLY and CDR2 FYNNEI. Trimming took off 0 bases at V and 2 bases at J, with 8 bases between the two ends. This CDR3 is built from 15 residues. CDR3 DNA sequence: TGTGCCAGCAGTGAAGCGCCTTCAGCTGGAAACACCATATATTTT. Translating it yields CASSEAPSAGNTIYF. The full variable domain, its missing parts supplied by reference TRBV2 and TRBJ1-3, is EPEVTQTPSHQVTQMGQEVILRCVPISNHLYFYWYRQILGQKVEFLVSFYNNEISEKSEIFDDQFSVERPDGSNFTLKIRSTKLEDSAMYFCASSEAPSAGNTIYFGEGSWLTVV.

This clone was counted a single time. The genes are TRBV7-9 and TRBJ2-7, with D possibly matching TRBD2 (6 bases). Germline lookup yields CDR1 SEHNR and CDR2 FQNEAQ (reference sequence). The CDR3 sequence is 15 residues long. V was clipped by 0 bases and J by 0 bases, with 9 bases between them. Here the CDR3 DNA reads TGTGCCAGCAGCTTAGCCGGGACTGCCTCCTACGAGCAGTACTTC. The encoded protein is CASSLAGTASYEQYF.

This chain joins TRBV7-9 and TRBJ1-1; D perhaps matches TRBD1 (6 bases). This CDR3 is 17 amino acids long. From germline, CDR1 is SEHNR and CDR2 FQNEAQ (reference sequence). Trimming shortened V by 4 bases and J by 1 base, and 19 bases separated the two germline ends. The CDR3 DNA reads TGTGCCAGCAGCTCCGCGCCAGGGGACGGGGCGAACACTGAAGCTTTCTTT. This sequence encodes CASSSAPGDGANTEAFF.

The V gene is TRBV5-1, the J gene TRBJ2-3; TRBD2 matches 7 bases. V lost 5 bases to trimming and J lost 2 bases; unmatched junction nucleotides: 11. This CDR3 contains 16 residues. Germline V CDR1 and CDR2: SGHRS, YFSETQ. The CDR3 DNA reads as TGCGCCAGCAGTGTCCGGCGGGAGCGGGTCACAGATACGCAGTATTTT. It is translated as CASSVRRERVTDTQYF. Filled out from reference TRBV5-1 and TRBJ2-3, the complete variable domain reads KAGVTQTPRYLIKTRGQQVTLSCSPISGHRSVSWYQQTPGQGLQFLFEYFSETQRNKGNFPGRFSGRQFSNSRSEMNVSTLELGDSALYLCASSVRRERVTDTQYFGPGTRLTVL.

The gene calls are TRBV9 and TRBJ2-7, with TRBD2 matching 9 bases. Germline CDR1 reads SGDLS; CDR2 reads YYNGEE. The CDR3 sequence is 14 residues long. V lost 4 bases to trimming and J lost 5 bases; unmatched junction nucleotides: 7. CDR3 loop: CASSSSGSGDEQYF. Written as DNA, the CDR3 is TGTGCCAGCAGCAGTAGCGGGAGTGGCGACGAGCAGTACTTC.

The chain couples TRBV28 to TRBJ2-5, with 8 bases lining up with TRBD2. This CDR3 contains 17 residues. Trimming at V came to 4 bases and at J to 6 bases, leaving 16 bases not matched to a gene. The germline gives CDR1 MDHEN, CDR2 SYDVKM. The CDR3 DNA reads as TGTGCCAGCAGTTCGTATTTCGCGGGAGGCACAATAAAGACCCAGTACTTC. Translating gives CASSSYFAGGTIKTQYF.

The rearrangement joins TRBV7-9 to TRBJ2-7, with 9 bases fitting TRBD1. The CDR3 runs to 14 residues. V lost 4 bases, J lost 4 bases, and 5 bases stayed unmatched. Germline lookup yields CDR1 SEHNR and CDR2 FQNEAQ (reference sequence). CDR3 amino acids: CASSSRQGGYEQYF. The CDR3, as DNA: TGTGCCAGCAGCTCTCGACAGGGGGGGTACGAGCAGTACTTC.

In DNA form, the CDR3 reads TGTGCCAGCTGCAGGGGTTCTACAGATACGCAGTATTTT. It encodes CASCRGSTDTQYF. The rearrangement uses TRBV6-6 and TRBJ2-3, with D perhaps matching TRBD1 (6 bases). V was shortened by 8 bases and J by 3 bases, with 12 bases between the two germline ends. This CDR3 contains 13 residues. Germline CDR1 reads MNHNY; CDR2 reads SVGAGI (reference sequence).

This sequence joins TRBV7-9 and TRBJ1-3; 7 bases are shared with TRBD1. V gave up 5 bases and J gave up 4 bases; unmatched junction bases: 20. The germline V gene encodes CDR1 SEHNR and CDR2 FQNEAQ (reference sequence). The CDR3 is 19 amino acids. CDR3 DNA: TGTGCCAGCAGCCCACATAGACAGGGAAGGTGGTCCTCAGGAAACACCATATATTTT. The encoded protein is CASSPHRQGRWSSGNTIYF.

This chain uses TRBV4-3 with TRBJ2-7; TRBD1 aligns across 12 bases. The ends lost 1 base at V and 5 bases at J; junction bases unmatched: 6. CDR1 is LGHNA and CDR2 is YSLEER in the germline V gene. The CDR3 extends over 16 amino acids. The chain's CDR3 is CASSQVLGTGGHEQYF. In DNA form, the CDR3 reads TGCGCCAGCAGCCAAGTTCTTGGGACAGGGGGCCACGAGCAGTACTTC.

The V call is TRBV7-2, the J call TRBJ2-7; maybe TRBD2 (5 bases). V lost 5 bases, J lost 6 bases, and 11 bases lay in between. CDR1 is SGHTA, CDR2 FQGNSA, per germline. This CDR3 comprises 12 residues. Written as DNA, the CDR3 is TGTGCCAGCAGCGCAATTGAGGGCGAGCAGTACTTC. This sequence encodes CASSAIEGEQYF.

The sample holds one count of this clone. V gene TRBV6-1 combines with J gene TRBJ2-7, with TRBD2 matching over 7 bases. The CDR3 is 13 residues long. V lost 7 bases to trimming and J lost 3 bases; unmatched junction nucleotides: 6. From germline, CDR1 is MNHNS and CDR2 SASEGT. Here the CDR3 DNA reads TGTGCCAGCAACTTAGCGGGTGTCTACGAGCAGTACTTC. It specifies CASNLAGVYEQYF.

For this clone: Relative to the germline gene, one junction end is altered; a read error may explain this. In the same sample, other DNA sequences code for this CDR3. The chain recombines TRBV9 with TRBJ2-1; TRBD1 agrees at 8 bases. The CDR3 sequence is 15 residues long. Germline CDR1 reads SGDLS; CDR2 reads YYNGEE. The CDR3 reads CASSAGTGYYHEQFF. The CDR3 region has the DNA TGTGCCAGCAGCGCCGGGACAGGTTACTACCATGAGCAGTTCTTC.

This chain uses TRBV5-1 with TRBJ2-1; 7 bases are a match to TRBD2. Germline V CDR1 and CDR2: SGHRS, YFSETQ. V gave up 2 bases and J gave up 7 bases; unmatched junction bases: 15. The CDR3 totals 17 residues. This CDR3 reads CASSLVFRTGGPNEQFF. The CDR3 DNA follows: TGCGCCAGCAGCTTAGTTTTCCGAACGGGAGGACCGAATGAGCAGTTCTTC.

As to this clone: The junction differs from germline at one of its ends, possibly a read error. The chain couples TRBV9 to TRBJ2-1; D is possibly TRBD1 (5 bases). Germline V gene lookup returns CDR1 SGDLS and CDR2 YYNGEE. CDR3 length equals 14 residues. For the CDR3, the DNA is TGTGCCAGCAGCCCTACCGACAGCAGCAATAAGCAGTTCTTC. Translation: CASSPTDSSNKQFF.

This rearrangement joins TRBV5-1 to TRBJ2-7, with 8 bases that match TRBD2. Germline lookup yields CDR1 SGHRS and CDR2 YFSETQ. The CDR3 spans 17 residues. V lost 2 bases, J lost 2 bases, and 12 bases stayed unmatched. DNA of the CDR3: TGCGCCAGCAGCTTCCCCCTTAGCGGGACCAAGCCCTACGAGCAGTACTTC. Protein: CASSFPLSGTKPYEQYF. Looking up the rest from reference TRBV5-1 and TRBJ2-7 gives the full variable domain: KAGVTQTPRYLIKTRGQQVTLSCSPISGHRSVSWYQQTPGQGLQFLFEYFSETQRNKGNFPGRFSGRQFSNSRSEMNVSTLELGDSALYLCASSFPLSGTKPYEQYFGPGTRLTVT.

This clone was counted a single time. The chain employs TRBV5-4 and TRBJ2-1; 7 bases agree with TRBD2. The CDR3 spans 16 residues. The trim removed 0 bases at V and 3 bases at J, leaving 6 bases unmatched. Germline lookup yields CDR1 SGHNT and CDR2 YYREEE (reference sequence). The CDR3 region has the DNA TGTGCCAGCAGCTTGGCATTAGCGGGCCGCTACAATGAGCAGTTCTTC. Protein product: CASSLALAGRYNEQFF.

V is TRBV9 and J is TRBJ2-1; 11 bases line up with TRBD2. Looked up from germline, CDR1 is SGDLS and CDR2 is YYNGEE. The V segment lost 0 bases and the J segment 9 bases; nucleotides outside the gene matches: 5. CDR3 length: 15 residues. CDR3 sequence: CASSVGVAGGFEQFF. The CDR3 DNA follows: TGTGCCAGCAGCGTAGGGGTAGCGGGAGGGTTTGAGCAGTTCTTC.

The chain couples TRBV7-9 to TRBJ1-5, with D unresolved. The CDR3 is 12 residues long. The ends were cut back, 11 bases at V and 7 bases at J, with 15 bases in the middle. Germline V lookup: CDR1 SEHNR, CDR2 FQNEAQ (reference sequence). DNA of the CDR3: TGTGCCTCCATGGGGAGTAGCCAGCCCCAGCATTTT. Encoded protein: CASMGSSQPQHF.

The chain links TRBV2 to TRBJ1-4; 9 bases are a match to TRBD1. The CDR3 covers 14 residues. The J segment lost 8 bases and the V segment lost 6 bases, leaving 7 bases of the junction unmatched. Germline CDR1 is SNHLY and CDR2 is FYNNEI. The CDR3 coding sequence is TGTGCCAGCAGCTCCGACAGGGGGAGAGAAAAACTGTTTTTT. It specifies CASSSDRGREKLFF.

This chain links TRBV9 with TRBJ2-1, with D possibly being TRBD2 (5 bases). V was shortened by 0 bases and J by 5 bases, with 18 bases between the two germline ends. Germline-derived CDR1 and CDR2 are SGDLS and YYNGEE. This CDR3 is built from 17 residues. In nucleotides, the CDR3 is TGTGCCAGCAGCGTAGGGCACTACCTACCGGAGGACAATGAGCAGTTCTTC. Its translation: CASSVGHYLPEDNEQFF.

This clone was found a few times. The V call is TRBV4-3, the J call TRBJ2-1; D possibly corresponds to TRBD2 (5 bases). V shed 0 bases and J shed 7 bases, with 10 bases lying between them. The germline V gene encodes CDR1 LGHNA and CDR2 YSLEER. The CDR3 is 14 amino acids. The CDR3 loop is CASSQEPSWNEQFF. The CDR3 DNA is TGCGCCAGCAGCCAAGAGCCTAGCTGGAATGAGCAGTTCTTC.

The CDR3 spells CATSKPRGYNEQFF. The DNA of the CDR3 is TGTGCCACCAGCAAACCCCGGGGTTACAATGAGCAGTTCTTC. The chain couples TRBV15 to TRBJ2-1; D might be TRBD2 (5 bases). CDR3 length: 14 amino acids. Germline CDR1 is LNHNV and CDR2 is YYDKDF (reference sequence). V lost 4 bases and J 4 bases, leaving 11 bases between the germline ends.

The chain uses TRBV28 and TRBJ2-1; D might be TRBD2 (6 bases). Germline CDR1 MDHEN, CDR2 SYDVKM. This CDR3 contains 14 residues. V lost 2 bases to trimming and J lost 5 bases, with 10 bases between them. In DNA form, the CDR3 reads TGTGCCAGCAGTTTAGGAGGGGCCCACAATGAGCAGTTCTTC. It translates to CASSLGGAHNEQFF. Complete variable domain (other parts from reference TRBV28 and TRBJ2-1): DVKVTQSSRYLVKRTGEKVFLECVQDMDHENMFWYRQDPGLGLRLIYFSYDVKMKEKGDIPEGYSVSREKKERFSLILESASTNQTSMYLCASSLGGAHNEQFFGPGTRLTVL.

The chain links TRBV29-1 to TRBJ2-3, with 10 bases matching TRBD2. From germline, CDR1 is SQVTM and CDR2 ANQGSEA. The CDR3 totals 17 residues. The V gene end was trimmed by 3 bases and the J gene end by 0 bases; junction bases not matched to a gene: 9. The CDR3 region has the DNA TGCAGCGTTGAGGCTAGCGGGAGAGTTCTGAGCACAGATACGCAGTATTTT. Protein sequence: CSVEASGRVLSTDTQYF.

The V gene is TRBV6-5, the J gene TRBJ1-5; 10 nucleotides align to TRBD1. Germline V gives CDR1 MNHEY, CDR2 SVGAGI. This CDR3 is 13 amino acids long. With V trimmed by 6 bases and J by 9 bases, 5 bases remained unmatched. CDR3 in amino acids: CASRETGGLPQHF. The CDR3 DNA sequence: TGTGCCAGCAGGGAGACAGGGGGCCTGCCCCAGCATTTT.

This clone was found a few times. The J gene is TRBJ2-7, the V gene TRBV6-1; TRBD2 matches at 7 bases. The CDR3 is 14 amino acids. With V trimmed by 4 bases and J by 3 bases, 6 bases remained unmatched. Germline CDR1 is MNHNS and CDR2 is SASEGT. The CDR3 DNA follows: TGTGCCAGCAGTGGGGAGGGACCGCACTACGAGCAGTACTTC. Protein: CASSGEGPHYEQYF.

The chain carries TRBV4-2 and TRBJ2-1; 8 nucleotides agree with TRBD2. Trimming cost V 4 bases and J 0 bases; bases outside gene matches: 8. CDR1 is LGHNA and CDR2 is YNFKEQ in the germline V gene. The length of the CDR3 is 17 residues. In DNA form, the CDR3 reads TGTGCCAGCAGCCGCACGGGACTAGAGAGCTCCTACAATGAGCAGTTCTTC. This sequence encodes CASSRTGLESSYNEQFF.

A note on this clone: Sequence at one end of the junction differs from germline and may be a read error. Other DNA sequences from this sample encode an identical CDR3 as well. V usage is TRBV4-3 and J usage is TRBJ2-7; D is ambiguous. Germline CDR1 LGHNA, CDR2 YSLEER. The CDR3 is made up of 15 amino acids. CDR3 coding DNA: TGCGCCAGCAGTCAAGATCAGGCAGTTAGCTACGAGCAGTACTTC. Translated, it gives CASSQDQAVSYEQYF.